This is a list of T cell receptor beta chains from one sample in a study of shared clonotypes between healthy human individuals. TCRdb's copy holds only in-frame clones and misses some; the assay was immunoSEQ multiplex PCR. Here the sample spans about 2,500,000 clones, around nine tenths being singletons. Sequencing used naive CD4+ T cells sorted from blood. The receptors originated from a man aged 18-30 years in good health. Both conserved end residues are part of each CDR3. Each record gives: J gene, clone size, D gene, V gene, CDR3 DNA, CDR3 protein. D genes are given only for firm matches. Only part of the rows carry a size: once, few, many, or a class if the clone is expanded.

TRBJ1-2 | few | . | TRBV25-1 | TGTGCCAGCAGTGAAGATGGTGGCTATGGCTACACCTTC | CASSEDGGYGYTF
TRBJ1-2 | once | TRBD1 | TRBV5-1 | TGCGCCAGCTGCGGGGAGAACAGGGGGGATGGCTACACCTTC | CASCGENRGDGYTF
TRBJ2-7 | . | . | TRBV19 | TGTGCCAGTAGTTCGGACCCCTCCGAAGACGAGCAGTACTTC | CASSSDPSEDEQYF
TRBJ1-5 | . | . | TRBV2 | TGTGCCAGCAGTCGGGGACTCTCAGGGGGCAATCAGCCCCAGCATTTT | CASSRGLSGGNQPQHF
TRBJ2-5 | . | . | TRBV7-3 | TGTGCCAGCAGCCCCGCCCAGGGTGGGAAAGAGACCCAGTACTTC | CASSPAQGGKETQYF
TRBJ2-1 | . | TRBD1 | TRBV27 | TGTGCCAGCACTACCATCACGGGATACAGGGGGGATTACAATGAGCAGTTCTTC | CASTTITGYRGDYNEQFF
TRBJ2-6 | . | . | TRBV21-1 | TGTGCCAGCAGCAAGGCAGAATTAAGCTCTGGGGCCAACGTCCTGACTTTC | CASSKAELSSGANVLTF
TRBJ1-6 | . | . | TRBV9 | TGTGCCAGCAGCGTAGCCGCGCGAGGGACACCCCTCCACTTT | CASSVAARGTPLHF
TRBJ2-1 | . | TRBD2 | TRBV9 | TGTGCCAGCAACCCAGAACGGGAGGGTGTAAGCTACAATGAGCAGTTCTTC | CASNPEREGVSYNEQFF
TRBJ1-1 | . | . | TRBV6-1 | TGTGCCAGCCACCTACATGGGGCCACTGAAGCTTTCTTT | CASHLHGATEAFF
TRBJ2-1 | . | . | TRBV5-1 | TGCGCCAGCAGCTTGGGAGACTGGTACAATGAGCAGTTCTTC | CASSLGDWYNEQFF
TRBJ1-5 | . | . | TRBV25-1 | TGTGCCAGCAGTGAACACTCCAATCAGCCCCAGCATTTT | CASSEHSNQPQHF
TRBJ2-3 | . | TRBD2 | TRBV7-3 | TGTGCCAGCAGCTTAAGGGTAGCGGGGGGCGTGGATACGCAGTATTTT | CASSLRVAGGVDTQYF
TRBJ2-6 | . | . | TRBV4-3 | TGCGCCAGCAGCCCCCAGCCTTGGGCTGGGGCCAACGTCCTGACTTTC | CASSPQPWAGANVLTF
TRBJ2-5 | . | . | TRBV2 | TGTGCCAGAGGTGGGGGAAAGACCCAGTACTTC | CARGGGKTQYF
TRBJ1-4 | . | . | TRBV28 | TGTGCCAGCAGCCGAGACTCCCTGGGTAATGAAAAACTGTTTTTT | CASSRDSLGNEKLFF
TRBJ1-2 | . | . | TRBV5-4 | TGTGCCAGCAGCCAGCCGGGACACTATGGCTACACCTTC | CASSQPGHYGYTF